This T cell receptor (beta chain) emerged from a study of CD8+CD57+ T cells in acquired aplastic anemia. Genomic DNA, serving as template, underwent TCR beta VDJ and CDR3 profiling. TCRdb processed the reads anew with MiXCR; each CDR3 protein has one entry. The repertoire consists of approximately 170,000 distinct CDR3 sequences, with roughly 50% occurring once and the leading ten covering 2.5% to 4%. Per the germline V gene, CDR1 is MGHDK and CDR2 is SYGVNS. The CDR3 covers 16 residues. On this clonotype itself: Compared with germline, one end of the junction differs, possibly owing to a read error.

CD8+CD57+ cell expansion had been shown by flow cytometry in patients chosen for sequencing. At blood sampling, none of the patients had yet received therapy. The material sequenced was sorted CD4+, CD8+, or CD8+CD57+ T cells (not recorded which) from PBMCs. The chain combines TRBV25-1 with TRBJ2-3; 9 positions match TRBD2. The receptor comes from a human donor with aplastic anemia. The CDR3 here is CATSDLPTASGNTQYF. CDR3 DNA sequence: TGTGCCACCAGTGATTTGCCCACGGCTAGCGGGAATACGCAGTATTTT.